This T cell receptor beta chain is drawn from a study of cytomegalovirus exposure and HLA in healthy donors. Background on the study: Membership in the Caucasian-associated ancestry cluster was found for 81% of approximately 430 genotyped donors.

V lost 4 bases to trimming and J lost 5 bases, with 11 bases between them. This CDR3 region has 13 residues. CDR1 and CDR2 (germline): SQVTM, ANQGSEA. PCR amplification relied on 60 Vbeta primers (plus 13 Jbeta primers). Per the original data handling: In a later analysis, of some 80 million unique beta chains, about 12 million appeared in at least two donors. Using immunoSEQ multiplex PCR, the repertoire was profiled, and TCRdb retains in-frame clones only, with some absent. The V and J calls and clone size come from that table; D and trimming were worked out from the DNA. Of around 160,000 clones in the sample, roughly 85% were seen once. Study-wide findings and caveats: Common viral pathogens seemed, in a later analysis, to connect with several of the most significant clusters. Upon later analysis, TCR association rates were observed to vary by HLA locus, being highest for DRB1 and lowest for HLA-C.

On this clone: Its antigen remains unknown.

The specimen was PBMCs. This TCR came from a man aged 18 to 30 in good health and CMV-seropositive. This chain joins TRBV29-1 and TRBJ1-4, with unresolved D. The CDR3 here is CSVGIAPNEKLFF. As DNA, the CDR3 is TGCAGCGTTGGTATCGCGCCCAATGAAAAACTGTTTTTT.